This TCR beta chain appears in the sequencing data of a study of shared clonotypes between healthy human individuals. CD45RO negativity and positive selection for CCR7 defined naive CD8 cells, a population that excluded terminally differentiated effector memory CD45RA+ cells. Donors were Caucasian adults residing in Nashville, Tennessee, USA. V was clipped by 3 bases and J by 5 bases, with 9 bases between them. The CDR3 sequence is 13 residues long. CDR1 is SGHDT, CDR2 YYEEEE, per germline. The run depth of the assay was deep. Template for every sorted-subset replicate PCR totaled around 200 ng DNA, 30,000 to 35,000 T cell genomes. This table comes from immunoSEQ multiplex PCR, and its TCRdb copy is limited to in-frame clones, with some not included. The table includes approximately 1.9 million clones, 80% to 95% detected once.

This receptor was identified in a man between 18 and 35 years old in good health. Some clones in this sample may be carry-over from other donors' samples. Sequences were obtained from naive CD8+ T cells from PBMCs. This sequence joins TRBV5-6 and TRBJ2-1; D not certain. This chain's CDR3 is CASSSPTHNEQFF. CDR3 nucleotide sequence: TGTGCCAGCAGCTCCCCGACGCACAATGAGCAGTTCTTC.